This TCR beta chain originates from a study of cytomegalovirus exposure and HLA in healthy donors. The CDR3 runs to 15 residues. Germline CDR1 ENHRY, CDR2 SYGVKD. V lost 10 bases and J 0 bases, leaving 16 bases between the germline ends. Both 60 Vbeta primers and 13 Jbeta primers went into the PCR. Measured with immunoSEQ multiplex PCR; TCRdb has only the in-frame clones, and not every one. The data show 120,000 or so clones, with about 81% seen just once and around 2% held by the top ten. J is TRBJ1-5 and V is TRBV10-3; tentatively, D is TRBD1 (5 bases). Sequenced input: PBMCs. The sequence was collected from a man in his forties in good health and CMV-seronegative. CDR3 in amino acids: CASRQNTGSNQPQHF. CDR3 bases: TGTGCCAGCAGACAGAATACAGGTAGCAATCAGCCCCAGCATTTT.